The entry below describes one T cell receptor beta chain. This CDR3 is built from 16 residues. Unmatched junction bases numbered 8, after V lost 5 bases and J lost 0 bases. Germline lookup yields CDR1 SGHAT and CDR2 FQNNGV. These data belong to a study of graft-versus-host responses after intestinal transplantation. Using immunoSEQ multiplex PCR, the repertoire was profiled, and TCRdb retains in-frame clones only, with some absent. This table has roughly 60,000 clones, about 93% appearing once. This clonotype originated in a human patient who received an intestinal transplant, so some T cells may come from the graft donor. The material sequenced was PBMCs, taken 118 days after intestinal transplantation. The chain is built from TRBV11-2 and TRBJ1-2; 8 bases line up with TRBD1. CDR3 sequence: CASSTYRGGANYGYTF. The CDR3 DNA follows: TGTGCCAGCAGCACGTACAGGGGGGGAGCTAACTATGGCTACACCTTC.